This TCR beta chain emerged from a study of radiotherapy plus CTLA-4 blockade in lung cancer. Study results and caveats: Interferon-beta and early blood T cell clone dynamics reportedly predicted response best. TCR clones of tumor origin grew in blood after radiotherapy plus ipilimumab.

The CDR3 has 14 amino acids. V shed 1 base and J 5 bases; nucleotides not matched to a gene: 3. Germline lookup yields CDR1 SGHVS and CDR2 FNYEAQ. Repertoires were generated with immunoSEQ multiplex PCR, while TCRdb's copy carries only in-frame clones and drops some. The sample lists more than 60,000 clones, approximately 76% occurring once. As concerns this clone: Its antigen is unidentified.

The sequence derives from a human donor with non-small cell lung cancer who had a complete response to radiotherapy plus ipilimumab. V is TRBV7-6 and J is TRBJ1-1; 8 bases match TRBD1. The source was peripheral blood, collected from a patient treated with radiotherapy plus ipilimumab. The CDR3 protein is CASSLGTGMTEAFF. The CDR3 coding sequence is TGTGCCAGCAGCTTAGGGACAGGGATGACTGAAGCTTTCTTT.